The 7 T cell receptor beta chains below were found in one sample sequenced in a study of vaccination and CD4 T cells after COVID-19. Treatment: roughly 10-day PBMC culture with coronavirus spike peptide pools or control peptides (ViraFEST assay). Oncomine TCR Beta short-read sequencing was applied to DNA from cultured CD4+ T cells. One entry per CDR3 protein, called by TCRdb with MiXCR from the PCR reads. The table has over 15,000 distinct CDR3 sequences, 30% to 40% seen once. For these TCRs, the target antigens are not known. Sequencing was carried out using cultured CD4+ T cells from blood. The receptor set was obtained from a human donor with COVID-19.

In its sample, this clonotype was seen a few times. This chain joins TRBV27 and TRBJ2-7; 7 bases agree with TRBD2. Germline CDR1 is MNHEY and CDR2 is SMNVEV (reference sequence). CDR3 size: 14 residues. The trim removed 6 bases at V and 2 bases at J, leaving 7 bases unmatched. CDR3 loop: CASSKLANAYEQYF. The DNA of the CDR3 is TGTGCCAGCAGCAAACTAGCGAATGCCTACGAGCAGTACTTC.

The V and J genes are TRBV12-3 or TRBV12-4 and TRBJ2-7; the match to TRBD1 covers 9 bases. V shed 7 bases and J 2 bases; nucleotides not matched to a gene: 6. The length of the CDR3 is 14 residues. The CDR3 region has the DNA TGTGCCAGCACCTCTAGACAGGGGGCCTACGAGCAGTACTTC. Residues: CASTSRQGAYEQYF.

The V gene is TRBV10-3, the J gene TRBJ2-6; D gene ambiguous. CDR1 ENHRY and CDR2 SYGVKD come from the germline V gene. This CDR3 spans 15 amino acids. Trimming removed 6 bases from V and 0 bases from J, with 9 bases in between. CDR3 loop: CAISPAGSGANVLTF. For the CDR3, the DNA is TGTGCCATCAGCCCGGCCGGCTCTGGGGCCAACGTCCTGACTTTC.

The chain carries TRBV11-2 and TRBJ2-7; TRBD1 aligns across 7 bases. V shed 5 bases, J shed 6 bases, and the junction held 13 bases outside the gene matches. The CDR3 has 15 residues. Germline V gene data show CDR1 as SGHAT and CDR2 as FQNNGV. As DNA, the CDR3 is TGTGCCAGCAGCGAAAGGAACAGGGGAGTCTTCGAGCAGTACTTC. Its protein product is CASSERNRGVFEQYF.

V gene TRBV25-1 combines with J gene TRBJ2-5; D gene unclear. The CDR3 loop spans 13 amino acids. Germline V gives CDR1 MGHDK, CDR2 SYGVNS. Trimming removed 5 bases from V and 5 bases from J, with 12 bases in between. DNA for the CDR3: TGTGCCAGCAGTACCGCACCCTTGGAGACCCAGTACTTC. Translated, it gives CASSTAPLETQYF.

J is TRBJ2-2 and V is TRBV19; 9 nucleotides align to TRBD1. This CDR3 region has 15 residues. Trimming at V came to 3 bases and at J to 1 base, leaving 0 bases not matched to a gene. The V gene's germline CDR1 is LNHDA and CDR2 SQIVND (reference sequence). CDR3 sequence reads: CASSMGQGNTGELFF. The DNA of the CDR3 is TGTGCCAGTAGTATGGGACAGGGGAACACCGGGGAGCTGTTTTTT.

CDR3 DNA: TGTGCCAGCAGCCAACAGGGAGTAGGGGAGACCCAGTACTTC. It codes for CASSQQGVGETQYF. This chain joins TRBV7-3 and TRBJ2-5, with D perhaps matching TRBD1 (6 bases). V lost 5 bases and J lost 5, with 15 bases in between. Per the germline V gene, CDR1 is SGHTA and CDR2 is FQGTGA. The CDR3 extends over 14 amino acids.